This T cell receptor (beta chain) was documented in a study of blood T cell repertoires in COVID-19. Germline values: CDR1 SGHNT, CDR2 YYREEE (reference sequence). The CDR3 has 15 residues. J was trimmed by 1 base and V by 3 bases; bases with no gene match: 4. Original methodology: Counts of nucleated cells, estimated from reference gene primer amplification, were obtained. Some clones are missing from TCRdb's copy, which holds only in-frame ones; the method was immunoSEQ multiplex PCR. The D gene and trimming were derived from the DNA, and the V and J assignments and clone size from that table. The table records tens of thousands of clones, less than 90% of them present only once.

Sequenced sample: peripheral blood. The rearrangement uses TRBV5-4 and TRBJ2-3; 8 nucleotides line up with TRBD1. This TCR came from a man older than 75 in a cohort sampled during active COVID-19. The CDR3 DNA reads as TGTGCCAGCAGCTCAGGGGGCGCGCGCACAGATACGCAGTATTTT. This codes for CASSSGGARTDTQYF. Together with reference TRBV5-4 and TRBJ2-3, the CDR3 gives the full variable domain: ETGVTQSPTHLIKTRGQQVTLRCSSQSGHNTVSWYQQALGQGPQFIFQYYREEENGRGNFPPRFSGLQFPNYSSELNVNALELDDSALYLCASSSGGARTDTQYFGPGTRLTVL.